This T cell receptor (beta chain) was recovered during a study of blood T cell repertoires in COVID-19. Across the study: T cells, B-cell-depleted T cells, or PBMCs supplied cDNA or gDNA.

The CDR3 covers 12 residues. The germline CDR1 and CDR2 sequences are MGHDK and SYGVNS. The V and J ends lost 4 bases and 4 bases respectively, with 7 bases between them. How the authors handled the data: The assay estimated nucleated cells by amplifying reference gene primers. Sequenced by immunoSEQ multiplex PCR; TCRdb stores in-frame clones only, minus some. V, J and clone size derive from that table, while D and trimming were established from the DNA sequence. The data hold approximately 96,000 clones, with around 90% observed a single time. During active infection, Seattle patients enrolled and were then monitored through disease. Remarks on this clone: A much bigger clone sits one base away, suggesting this may be a read error.

V usage is TRBV25-1 and J usage is TRBJ1-2; D may be TRBD1 (6 bases). The clonotype originates from a human donor with COVID-19, enrolled during active disease. The donor label of this sample is uncertain. The sample taken for sequencing was peripheral blood. CDR3 region: CASSAQGYGYTF. CDR3 sequence (DNA): TGTGCCAGCAGTGCACAGGGCTATGGCTACACCTTC.